One sample yielded the 14 T cell receptor beta chains listed below, sequenced in a study of human T cells and chemical hapten exposure. TCRdb processed the RACE reads anew with MiXCR; each CDR3 protein has one entry. The sample carries approximately 90,000 distinct CDR3 sequences, 8.5% recorded once. Time point: pre-sensitization, week 0. Treatment meaning: therapeutic diphenylcyclopropenone sensitization with weekly scalp DPC. This sample comprised whole blood, obtained in connection with sensitization to the hapten diphenylcyclopropenone (DPC). These receptors were obtained from a man aged 35-49 years with alopecia areata. Some clones in this sample may be carry-over from other donors' samples.

This chain connects TRBV6-1 to TRBJ2-7; maybe TRBD2 (5 bases). Germline-derived CDR1 and CDR2 are MNHNS and SASEGT. CDR3 length: 16 residues. Trimming left V 1 base short and J 3 bases short, with 16 bases between. The CDR3 sequence: CASSEVPAEPLYEQYV. CDR3 bases: TGTGCCAGCAGTGAAGTACCAGCGGAACCCCTCTACGAGCAGTACGTC.

This clonotype was seen many times. V and J are TRBV24-1 and TRBJ1-1; 9 bases line up with TRBD1. The CDR3 runs to 14 residues. Germline assignment: CDR1 KGHDR and CDR2 SFDVKD. Losses at the gene ends were 4 bases for V and 8 bases for J; bases not matched to a gene: 7. This CDR3 is CATSETGTGREAFF. Written as DNA, the CDR3 is TGTGCCACCAGTGAGACCGGGACAGGGCGAGAAGCTTTCTTT.

This clonotype was seen repeatedly, ten times or more. This sequence joins TRBV4-3 and TRBJ2-3; 14 bases agree with TRBD2. Germline values: CDR1 LGHNA, CDR2 YSLEER. The V segment lost 0 bases and the J segment 5 bases; nucleotides outside the gene matches: 4. This CDR3 has 17 amino acids. The CDR3 loop reads CASSQEHGLAGGDTQYF. The CDR3 DNA reads TGCGCCAGCAGCCAAGAGCACGGACTAGCGGGAGGAGATACGCAGTATTTT.

Concerning this clonotype itself: A much larger clone lies one base from this, so it may be a read error. This chain connects TRBV29-1 to TRBJ1-3; D call uncertain. Per germline, CDR1 SQVTM and CDR2 ANQGSEA. The CDR3 has 12 amino acids. Trimming left V 3 bases short and J 3 bases short, with 6 bases between. The CDR3: CSVEVCGNTIYF. In DNA form, the CDR3 reads TGCAGCGTTGAGGTGTGTGGAAACACCATATATTTT. The entire variable domain, with the rest obtained from reference TRBV29-1 and TRBJ1-3, is as follows: SAVISQKPSRDICQRGTSLTIQCQVDSQVTMMFWYRQQPGQSLTLIATANQGSEATYESGFVIDKFPISRPNLTFSTLTVSNMSPEDSSIYLCSVEVCGNTIYFGEGSWLTVV.

The chain employs TRBV14 and TRBJ2-7; D not certain. The V gene's germline CDR1 is SGHDN and CDR2 FVKESK. V lost 4 bases and J 1 base, leaving 8 bases between the germline ends. The CDR3 totals 13 residues. The CDR3, as DNA: TGTGCCAGCAGCCCCGGTGCGTCCTACGAGCAGTACGTC. This translates into CASSPGASYEQYV.

This chain connects TRBV7-2 to TRBJ1-5; D may be TRBD1 (6 bases). Germline CDR1 SGHTA, CDR2 FQGNSA. V dropped 3 bases and J dropped 0 bases, with 12 bases sitting between them. CDR3 length equals 16 residues. The CDR3: CASSLRAGDSNQPQHF. CDR3 nucleotides: TGTGCCAGCAGCTTGCGCGCAGGGGATAGCAATCAGCCCCAGCATTTT. The full variable domain, completed using reference TRBV7-2 and TRBJ1-5, is GAGVSQSPSNKVTEKGKDVELRCDPISGHTALYWYRQSLGQGLEFLIYFQGNSAPDKSGLPSDRFSAERTGGSVSTLTIQRTQQEDSAVYLCASSLRAGDSNQPQHFGDGTRLSIL.

The V call is TRBV29-1, the J call TRBJ2-7; D gene uncertain. V dropped 6 bases and J dropped 5 bases, with 29 bases sitting between them. The germline gives CDR1 SQVTM, CDR2 ANQGSEA. The CDR3 covers 17 residues. The CDR3 region is CSVHGPYRGYTKHEQYV. CDR3 DNA: TGCAGCGTACACGGACCCTATCGCGGCTATACCAAGCACGAGCAGTACGTC.

This clonotype has more than one count but fewer than ten. J is TRBJ2-1 and V is TRBV3-1; 7 bases match TRBD2. Germline assignment: CDR1 LGHDT and CDR2 YNNKEL (reference sequence). Trimming at V came to 1 base and at J to 12 bases, leaving 12 bases not matched to a gene. CDR3 length: 15 amino acids. CDR3 nucleotide sequence: TGTGCCAGCAGCCAAGGAGGAGGTGGAGCGGGATCGCAGTTCTTC. Protein: CASSQGGGGAGSQFF.

This clonotype was counted only a few times. The J gene is TRBJ2-5, the V gene TRBV5-6, with 7 bases aligning to TRBD1. CDR1 and CDR2 (germline): SGHDT, YYEEEE. The CDR3 runs to 15 residues. V gave up 4 bases and J gave up 5 bases; unmatched junction bases: 11. The CDR3 protein is CASSTDRVIVETQYF. The CDR3 nucleotides read TGTGCCAGCAGCACTGACAGGGTCATAGTGGAGACCCAGTACTTC.

The table lists this clonotype with a few counts. The chain recombines TRBV28 with TRBJ2-2; D might be TRBD1 (5 bases). The CDR3 has 14 amino acids. The germline V and J ends were trimmed by 5 bases and 6 bases, with 13 bases remaining between them. Germline V gene data show CDR1 as MDHEN and CDR2 as SYDVKM. In nucleotides, the CDR3 is TGTGCCAGCAGTGGGCTAGGGGTGCCCGGGGAGCTGTTTTTT. It translates to CASSGLGVPGELFF.

This clonotype was seen only a few times. The CDR3 bases are TGTGCCAGCAGTGCATGGACAGGGGGTGGGGACACTGAAGCTTTCTTT. Its translation is CASSAWTGGGDTEAFF. The rearrangement joins TRBV6-1 to TRBJ1-1, with 10 bases that match TRBD1. CDR3 length equals 16 residues. The V and J ends lost 4 bases and 3 bases, in that order; junction bases with no gene match: 8. The germline gives CDR1 MNHNS, CDR2 SASEGT.

This rearrangement joins TRBV18 to TRBJ2-5; D is unclear. Trimming took off 6 bases at V and 0 bases at J, with 17 bases between the two ends. The CDR3 runs 16 residues. CDR1 and CDR2 from the germline V gene are KGHSH and LQKENI. This chain's CDR3 is CASSPNGGENQETQYF. The CDR3 region has the DNA TGTGCCAGCTCTCCTAACGGTGGAGAAAACCAAGAGACCCAGTACTTC.

The chain joins TRBV6-6 to TRBJ1-2, with D perhaps matching TRBD1 (5 bases). V lost 0 bases and J 2 bases, leaving 10 bases between the germline ends. CDR3 length: 15 residues. Germline values: CDR1 MNHNY, CDR2 SVGAGI (reference sequence). CDR3 nucleotides: TGTGCCAGCAGTTACTCAGCGGGGCCCAACTATGGCTACACCTTC. This encodes CASSYSAGPNYGYTF.

This clonotype was seen many times. The gene calls are TRBV12-3 or TRBV12-4 and TRBJ2-3; D ambiguous. The CDR3 is made up of 12 amino acids. V was pared by 6 bases and J by 2 bases, with 6 bases between. Here the CDR3 reads CASSPTTDTQYF. Here the CDR3 DNA reads TGTGCCAGCAGCCCGACCACAGATACGCAGTATTTT.